This is a list of T cell receptor beta chains from one sample in a study of T cells in Graves' hyperthyroidism and ophthalmopathy. Each CDR3 protein is one row after TCRdb ran MiXCR on the multiplex PCR reads. Of about 380,000 distinct CDR3 sequences detected, 15% to 20% appear once; the ten largest clones hold 35% to 45%. The sample taken for sequencing was blood. These TCRs come from a man between 18 and 35 years old with Graves' ophthalmopathy. Each CDR3 is given with its conserved first and last residue.

V: TRBV12-3/TRBV12-4
CDR3: CASSFLLDQFF

V: TRBV4-1
CDR3: CASRDKQETQYF

V: TRBV28
CDR3: CASSPGTETQYF

V: TRBV7-9
CDR3: CASSSSSTDRYNSPLHF

V: TRBV4-1
CDR3: CASSQDRLGHEQYF

V: TRBV2
CDR3: CASSLGGIRYNEQFF

V: TRBV19
CDR3: CASTLQGLTEAFF

V: TRBV27
CDR3: CATRPEGTGGNQPQHF

V: TRBV6-1
CDR3: CASSIGWDTEAFF

V: TRBV20-1
CDR3: CSAIYRDRSTDTQYF

V: TRBV2
CDR3: CAGSGTSDETQYF

V: TRBV2
CDR3: CASRLTGGGQETQYF

V: TRBV12-3/TRBV12-4
CDR3: CASKQDRGTFYGYTF

V: TRBV10-3
CDR3: CATQGGPNSYNEQVF

V: TRBV12-3/TRBV12-4
CDR3: CASTQTANYGYTF

V: TRBV6-1
CDR3: CASSEVSLTGVGGYTF

V: TRBV20-1
CDR3: CSARLSRGLGGTQYF

V: TRBV10-3
CDR3: CAITAGGARYGYTF

V: TRBV6-2/TRBV6-3
CDR3: CASSYSRGGIYSPLHF

V: TRBV12-3/TRBV12-4
CDR3: CASRFGAYEQYF

V: TRBV4-1
CDR3: CASSQGGGGDRNSPLHF

V: TRBV5-1
CDR3: CASSFKGITEAFF

V: TRBV7-3
CDR3: CASSAGTPNTEAFF

V: TRBV3-1
CDR3: CASSQVTRRNEQFF

V: TRBV10-3
CDR3: CAISDHSNEKLFF

V: TRBV28
CDR3: CASITLREAFF

V: TRBV4-2
CDR3: CASSQEFGNTEAFF

V: TRBV6-5
CDR3: CASSYSMSTGQGEAFF

V: TRBV18
CDR3: CASSPPGMVAFF

V: TRBV28
CDR3: CASSSVGYYGYTF

V: TRBV18
CDR3: CASSPPSELPEKLFF

V: TRBV5-1
CDR3: CASSLQGSDTQYF

V: TRBV6-1
CDR3: CASSQGQWEQYF

V: TRBV7-2
CDR3: CASSIILSQPQHF

V: TRBV3-1
CDR3: CASSQDGAFSYEQYF

V: TRBV11-1
CDR3: CASRTGPPYNEQFF

V: TRBV13
CDR3: CASSLSGFLANEQFF

V: TRBV9
CDR3: CASSPGQDNSYEQYF

V: TRBV5-1
CDR3: CASSPDINNYGYTF

V: TRBV13
CDR3: CASSLVMSGTNYGYTF

V: TRBV6-2/TRBV6-3
CDR3: CASSSGTSRETQYF

V: TRBV18
CDR3: CASSPPTGHKNTGELFF

V: TRBV18
CDR3: CASSPPALPDRHNEKLFF

V: TRBV29-1
CDR3: CSVEGRGHGYTF

V: TRBV29-1
CDR3: CSVFHPTETSDHRDTQYF

V: TRBV3-1
CDR3: CASSAYPDTLGNTIYF

V: TRBV12-3/TRBV12-4
CDR3: CASSLWGGEQYF

V: TRBV5-1
CDR3: CASTTLGQGNTGELFF

V: TRBV9
CDR3: CASKRESGNTIYF

V: TRBV20-1
CDR3: CSARAPRAANTGELFF

V: TRBV5-1
CDR3: CASSLWGALAGELFF